Each of the 21 T cell receptor beta chains below was sequenced from the same sample in a study of cytomegalovirus exposure and HLA in healthy donors. Researchers ran the PCR with 60 Vbeta and 13 Jbeta primers. Sequenced by immunoSEQ multiplex PCR; TCRdb stores in-frame clones only, minus some. Of about 160,000 clones in the sample, 80% were seen once. Sequenced input: PBMCs. The receptors were sampled from a woman aged 45-60 years in good health and CMV-seronegative.

The chain has TRBV28 and TRBJ1-4, with D tentatively TRBD1 (5 bases). Trimming shortened V by 2 bases and J by 1 base, and 14 bases separated the two germline ends. Germline CDR1 and CDR2: MDHEN and SYDVKM. The CDR3 has 17 amino acids. CDR3 region: CASSLPMMTVTNEKLFF. The CDR3 DNA is TGTGCCAGCAGTTTACCCATGATGACAGTAACTAATGAAAAACTGTTTTTT.

V and J are TRBV2 and TRBJ2-2; 10 positions match TRBD2. Germline loops: CDR1 SNHLY, CDR2 FYNNEI. The CDR3 length is 14 residues. CDR3 DNA sequence: TGTGCTCGGGGACTAGCGAAAGTCACCGGGGAGCTGTTTTTT. Translation gives CARGLAKVTGELFF.

This clone was picked up a small number of times. This rearrangement joins TRBV28 to TRBJ1-6; D unresolved. CDR1 is MDHEN and CDR2 is SYDVKM in the germline V gene. The CDR3 is made up of 14 amino acids. V was shortened by 4 bases and J by 4 bases, with 8 bases between the two germline ends. The CDR3 nucleotides read TGTGCCAGCAGTTCGCGGAGATATAATTCACCCCTCCACTTT. This translates into CASSSRRYNSPLHF.

This chain links TRBV9 with TRBJ1-6, with D hard to call. In germline, CDR1 is SGDLS, CDR2 YYNGEE. This CDR3 comprises 16 residues. Trimming shortened V by 0 bases and J by 0 bases, and 7 bases separated the two germline ends. CDR3 bases: TGTGCCAGCAGCGTAGATGGGAGCTCCTATAATTCACCCCTCCACTTT. It yields the protein CASSVDGSSYNSPLHF.

CDR3 bases: TGCAGCGTTGAAGTGGCCGGAGGGGGAAACACCATATATTTT. Protein: CSVEVAGGGNTIYF. V and J are TRBV29-1 and TRBJ1-3; D gene ambiguous. The V gene lost 1 base and the J gene lost 4 bases, with 11 bases spanning the gap. Per the germline V gene, CDR1 is SQVTM and CDR2 is ANQGSEA. This CDR3 comprises 14 residues.

CDR3 coding DNA: TGTGCCAGCAGTTCGTCGGGAACGCAAGAGACCCAGTACTTC. Amino acid sequence: CASSSSGTQETQYF. This rearrangement joins TRBV28 to TRBJ2-5, with D possibly TRBD2 on 5 matching bases. Trimming took 4 bases from V and 2 from J, leaving 11 bases between them. The V gene's germline CDR1 is MDHEN and CDR2 SYDVKM. The CDR3 loop spans 14 amino acids.

The chain links TRBV2 to TRBJ2-4, with 7 bases aligning to TRBD1. V was clipped by 3 bases and J by 9 bases; unmatched bases: 8. Germline V gives CDR1 SNHLY, CDR2 FYNNEI. The CDR3 covers 14 residues. CDR3 residues: CASSDGRGIFIQYF. In DNA form, the CDR3 reads TGTGCCAGCAGTGATGGCAGGGGGATTTTCATTCAGTACTTC.

The chain is built from TRBV28 and TRBJ2-7, with D hard to call. Germline loops: CDR1 MDHEN, CDR2 SYDVKM. V was trimmed by 1 base and J by 2 bases, leaving 9 bases between them. This CDR3 is built from 14 residues. CDR3 loop: CASSLSFGAYEQYF. The CDR3, as DNA: TGTGCCAGCAGTTTATCTTTCGGAGCCTACGAGCAGTACTTC. The entire variable domain, with the rest obtained from reference TRBV28 and TRBJ2-7, is as follows: DVKVTQSSRYLVKRTGEKVFLECVQDMDHENMFWYRQDPGLGLRLIYFSYDVKMKEKGDIPEGYSVSREKKERFSLILESASTNQTSMYLCASSLSFGAYEQYFGPGTRLTVT.

The chain joins TRBV28 to TRBJ2-3, with D possibly being TRBD2 (7 bases). The CDR3 covers 17 residues. V was pared by 4 bases and J by 6 bases, with 23 bases between. The germline gives CDR1 MDHEN, CDR2 SYDVKM. The CDR3: CASSSTSLGGGLDTQYF. CDR3 sequence (DNA): TGTGCCAGCAGTTCCACCTCCTTGGGGGGGGGCCTGGATACGCAGTATTTT.

J is TRBJ2-3 and V is TRBV7-2; D is ambiguous. CDR3 size: 15 residues. V was pared by 4 bases and J by 2 bases, with 13 bases between. Germline V gene sequence: CDR1 SGHTA, CDR2 FQGNSA. The CDR3, as DNA: TGTGCCAGCAGCTCCGGCAGGCTCCACACAGATACGCAGTATTTT. Its protein is CASSSGRLHTDTQYF.

The V and J genes are TRBV6-5 and TRBJ2-7; D not resolved. Germline-derived CDR1 and CDR2 are MNHEY and SVGAGI. This CDR3 has 13 residues. Trimming pared 8 bases from V and 3 bases from J, leaving 14 bases between. CDR3 nucleotides: TGTGCCAGCTTATCCCACACAAACTACGAGCAGTACTTC. Its protein product is CASLSHTNYEQYF.

This clone came up a few times. This rearrangement joins TRBV29-1 to TRBJ2-3, with TRBD2 identical over 8 bases. Losses at the gene ends were 5 bases for V and 5 bases for J; bases not matched to a gene: 12. CDR1 and CDR2 from the germline V gene are SQVTM and ANQGSEA. The CDR3 length is 15 residues. The CDR3 sequence is CSVSTGGARVDTQYF. For the CDR3, the DNA is TGCAGCGTTTCTACCGGGGGGGCCAGGGTAGATACGCAGTATTTT.

Only one count was recorded for this clone. The chain is built from TRBV2 and TRBJ2-7; TRBD2 agrees at 9 bases. The CDR3 extends over 15 amino acids. From germline, CDR1 is SNHLY and CDR2 FYNNEI. The V and J ends lost 1 base and 5 bases, in that order; junction bases with no gene match: 6. CDR3: CASSEDAGGSNEQYF. The CDR3 coding sequence is TGTGCCAGCAGTGAAGATGCGGGGGGGTCTAACGAGCAGTACTTC.

This chain links TRBV28 with TRBJ2-5, with 13 bases fitting TRBD2. CDR3 length equals 17 residues. Unmatched junction bases numbered 7, after V lost 6 bases and J lost 0 bases. Germline CDR1 is MDHEN and CDR2 is SYDVKM. This CDR3 reads CASRTSGGQSYQETQYF. In nucleotides, the CDR3 is TGTGCCAGCAGGACTAGCGGGGGGCAATCCTACCAAGAGACCCAGTACTTC.

This sequence joins TRBV7-9 and TRBJ1-1, with 7 bases fitting TRBD1. The length of the CDR3 is 15 residues. The germline V gene has CDR1 SEHNR and CDR2 FQNEAQ (reference sequence). The J segment lost 1 base and the V segment lost 6 bases, leaving 8 bases of the junction unmatched. The CDR3 is CASSPPGQRNTEAFF. CDR3 nucleotide sequence: TGTGCCAGCAGTCCTCCGGGACAGAGGAACACTGAAGCTTTCTTT.

The V call is TRBV15, the J call TRBJ2-1; D remains unclear. The V end was cut by 4 bases, the J end by 3 bases, with 10 bases between. CDR1 and CDR2 (germline): LNHNV, YYDKDF (reference sequence). This CDR3 is 14 amino acids long. CDR3 sequence: CATSTQQNYNEQFF. DNA of the CDR3: TGTGCCACCAGCACTCAACAAAACTACAATGAGCAGTTCTTC.

V and J are TRBV4-3 and TRBJ2-1, with D possibly TRBD2 on 5 matching bases. Germline V gene sequence: CDR1 LGHNA, CDR2 YSLEER. The germline V and J ends were trimmed by 1 base and 3 bases, with 13 bases remaining between them. This CDR3 has 16 amino acids. The CDR3 region is CASSQVSSPNYNEQFF. The CDR3 DNA reads as TGCGCCAGCAGCCAAGTTTCTAGCCCGAACTACAATGAGCAGTTCTTC.

This chain connects TRBV7-2 to TRBJ1-4, with no clear D. The V end lost 7 bases, the J end lost 0 bases, and 9 bases lay between the germline ends. The CDR3 has 14 residues. Germline CDR1 is SGHTA and CDR2 is FQGNSA. This chain's CDR3 is CASTRSATNEKLFF. CDR3 in DNA: TGTGCCAGCACAAGAAGCGCAACTAATGAAAAACTGTTTTTT.

This chain links TRBV2 with TRBJ1-2; D possibly corresponds to TRBD1 (5 bases). The ends were cut back, 3 bases at V and 2 bases at J, with 10 bases in the middle. The CDR3 contains 14 residues. Germline CDR1 is SNHLY and CDR2 is FYNNEI. The CDR3 DNA is TGTGCCAGCAGTGAGCGGGACGGGAACTATGGCTACACCTTC. Amino acids: CASSERDGNYGYTF. The whole variable domain, filled in from reference TRBV2 and TRBJ1-2, reads EPEVTQTPSHQVTQMGQEVILRCVPISNHLYFYWYRQILGQKVEFLVSFYNNEISEKSEIFDDQFSVERPDGSNFTLKIRSTKLEDSAMYFCASSERDGNYGYTFGSGTRLTVV.

The chain carries TRBV30 and TRBJ1-5, with 9 bases fitting TRBD1. The V and J ends lost 3 bases and 3 bases, in that order; junction bases with no gene match: 9. Germline V gene data show CDR1 as GTSNPN and CDR2 as SVGIG (reference sequence). The CDR3 has 16 residues. CDR3 nucleotides: TGTGCCTGGAGCGCCCGGACAGGGGCGGTCAATCAGCCCCAGCATTTT. Translation: CAWSARTGAVNQPQHF.

V and J are TRBV27 and TRBJ1-1; D gene ambiguous. The V end lost 4 bases, the J end lost 1 base, and 7 bases lay between the germline ends. The CDR3 runs to 13 residues. Germline CDR1 reads MNHEY; CDR2 reads SMNVEV (reference sequence). Here the CDR3 reads CASSYFGNTEAFF. The CDR3 nucleotides are TGTGCCAGCAGTTACTTCGGGAACACTGAAGCTTTCTTT.